This is a list of T cell receptor beta chains from one sample in a study of OX40 agonist ivuxolimab in advanced cancers. The protocol was immunoSEQ multiplex PCR, while the TCRdb copy is restricted to in-frame clones and leaves out a portion. The data show around 35,000 clones, about nine tenths seen once. The sample consisted of CD4+ or CD8+ T cells sorted from blood, taken in a trial of the OX40 agonist ivuxolimab. The receptors come from an adult with an advanced solid tumor such as melanoma, head and neck, liver or kidney cancer. CDR3s include the opening cysteine and the closing phenylalanine or tryptophan. The D gene is left open where the match is weak. Size is omitted from some rows. Given values are once, few, many or a class for expanded clones.

v_gene,d_gene,abundance,j_gene,CDR3aa,CDR3nt
TRBV5-8,-,-,TRBJ1-2,CASGHRYEGYTF,TGTGCCAGTGGACATCGATACGAAGGCTACACCTTC
TRBV20-1,-,-,TRBJ1-1,CSAWRNTEAFF,TGCAGTGCTTGGAGGAACACTGAAGCTTTCTTT
TRBV7-2,TRBD1,-,TRBJ2-5,CASSLVGGQGMETQYF,TGTGCCAGCAGCTTAGTGGGGGGACAGGGTATGGAGACCCAGTACTTC
TRBV2,-,-,TRBJ2-1,CASRQELSSYNEQFF,TGTGCCAGCAGACAGGAGTTAAGCTCCTACAATGAGCAGTTCTTC
TRBV19,-,-,TRBJ2-6,CASKRLMGGPGANVLTF,TGTGCCAGTAAACGCCTAATGGGGGGACCCGGGGCCAACGTCCTGACTTTC
TRBV19,-,-,TRBJ2-2,CASSIQLAPHTGELFF,TGTGCCAGTAGTATTCAACTAGCCCCACACACCGGGGAGCTGTTTTTT
TRBV7-9,-,-,TRBJ1-4,CASSRHREKLFF,TGTGCCAGCAGTCGACATAGGGAAAAACTGTTTTTT
TRBV5-4,-,-,TRBJ2-7,CASSLVGSEQYF,TGTGCCAGCAGCTTGGTAGGGTCCGAGCAGTACTTC
TRBV4-1,-,-,TRBJ1-1,CASSRSGTFNTEAFF,TGCGCCAGCAGCCGGTCGGGGACCTTTAACACTGAAGCTTTCTTT
TRBV5-1,TRBD1,-,TRBJ2-1,CASKPGQGTYNEQFF,TGCGCCAGCAAACCGGGACAGGGCACCTACAATGAGCAGTTCTTC
TRBV28,TRBD1,-,TRBJ1-3,CASSLLRDRGHVRSGNTIYF,TGTGCCAGCAGTTTGTTAAGGGACAGGGGGCACGTAAGGTCTGGAAACACCATATATTTT
TRBV7-6,TRBD1,-,TRBJ2-3,CASSLQGEDTQYF,TGTGCCAGCAGCTTACAGGGGGAAGATACGCAGTATTTT
TRBV9,-,-,TRBJ2-5,CASSVAFGRGQETQYF,TGTGCCAGCAGCGTAGCTTTCGGCAGGGGCCAAGAGACCCAGTACTTC
TRBV19,-,-,TRBJ1-6,CASHPGTKDSPLHF,TGTGCCAGTCATCCCGGGACAAAGGATTCACCCCTCCACTTT
TRBV7-3,TRBD2,once,TRBJ2-7,CASSLRGGSYEQYF,TGTGCCAGCAGCTTAAGGGGAGGGTCCTACGAGCAGTACTTC
TRBV2,TRBD2,-,TRBJ2-7,CASSLGRGSIGEQYF,TGTGCCAGCAGTCTAGGGCGGGGGTCGATAGGCGAGCAGTACTTC
TRBV6-1,TRBD1,-,TRBJ2-7,CAIQGQGVSYEQYF,TGTGCCATCCAAGGACAGGGAGTGTCCTACGAGCAGTACTTC
TRBV28,TRBD1,-,TRBJ1-4,CASSTRGDNEKLFF,TGTGCCAGCAGTACCAGGGGGGATAATGAAAAACTGTTTTTT
TRBV7-8,-,once,TRBJ2-7,CASSLTTYEQYF,TGTGCCAGCAGCTTAACGACATACGAGCAGTACTTC
TRBV11-3,TRBD1,-,TRBJ2-7,CASSSGQGVYEQYF,TGTGCCAGCAGCTCGGGACAGGGGGTCTACGAGCAGTACTTC
TRBV6-1,-,-,TRBJ2-5,CASKGGGRGRETQYF,TGTGCCAGCAAGGGAGGGGGGCGAGGGCGAGAGACCCAGTACTTC
TRBV4-2,TRBD2,-,TRBJ2-5,CASSPNSYRTSGIRGTQYF,TGTGCCAGCAGCCCCAATTCCTACCGGACTAGCGGGATTAGGGGGACCCAGTACTTC
TRBV11-3,-,-,TRBJ2-2,CASSRPQGGNTGELFF,TGTGCCAGCAGCCGGCCCCAGGGTGGGAACACCGGGGAGCTGTTTTTT
TRBV5-1,TRBD1,-,TRBJ1-1,CASSGRTGGFTEAFF,TGCGCCAGCAGCGGAAGGACAGGGGGCTTCACTGAAGCTTTCTTT
TRBV30,TRBD1,-,TRBJ2-3,CAWRGGGTDTQYF,TGTGCCTGGAGAGGGGGCGGCACAGATACGCAGTATTTT
TRBV27,TRBD1,-,TRBJ1-1,CASSKDRVGTEAFF,TGTGCCAGCAGCAAGGACAGGGTGGGGACTGAAGCTTTCTTT
TRBV28,-,-,TRBJ2-7,CASMGRLYEQYF,TGTGCCAGCATGGGCAGACTCTACGAGCAGTACTTC
TRBV19,TRBD1,-,TRBJ2-4,CATTTGDLDKNIQYF,TGTGCCACTACTACAGGGGATCTTGACAAAAACATTCAGTACTTC
TRBV9,-,-,TRBJ2-5,CASSVATGQSGLQETQYF,TGTGCCAGCAGCGTAGCCACAGGCCAGTCCGGGTTACAAGAGACCCAGTACTTC
TRBV6-5,-,-,TRBJ1-3,CASSSRRIGNTIYF,TGTGCCAGCAGTTCCAGGAGGATTGGAAACACCATATATTTT
TRBV6-1,-,-,TRBJ1-2,CASRETGRYYGYTF,TGTGCCAGCAGAGAGACAGGAAGATACTATGGCTACACCTTC
TRBV6-6,-,-,TRBJ1-1,CASSYSRDINTEAFF,TGTGCCAGCAGTTACTCTAGGGACATTAACACTGAAGCTTTCTTT
TRBV29-1,-,-,TRBJ2-3,CSVEAGGRPTDTQYF,TGCAGCGTTGAAGCTGGAGGGAGGCCCACAGATACGCAGTATTTT
TRBV5-1,TRBD1,-,TRBJ1-1,CASSLGGGAAEAFF,TGCGCCAGCAGCTTGGGAGGGGGCGCAGCCGAAGCTTTCTTT
TRBV6-5,-,once,TRBJ1-1,CASSYSQGRGTEAFF,TGTGCCAGCAGTTACTCCCAGGGACGGGGCACTGAAGCTTTCTTT
TRBV5-4,TRBD1,-,TRBJ2-5,CASIGQGETQYF,TGTGCCAGCATTGGACAGGGGGAGACCCAGTACTTC
TRBV5-1,-,-,TRBJ1-5,CASAPDLNQPQHF,TGCGCCAGCGCCCCGGACCTTAATCAGCCCCAGCATTTT
TRBV28,TRBD1,-,TRBJ1-1,CASSIDRGMNTEAFF,TGTGCCAGCAGTATCGACAGGGGGATGAACACTGAAGCTTTCTTT
TRBV5-5,-,-,TRBJ2-5,CASSLSLARETQYF,TGTGCCAGCAGCTTAAGCCTAGCCCGAGAGACCCAGTACTTC
TRBV5-4,TRBD2,-,TRBJ2-7,CASSFLFTTSGSYEQYF,TGTGCCAGCAGCTTTCTCTTTACGACTAGCGGGAGTTACGAGCAGTACTTC
TRBV7-9,-,-,TRBJ1-5,CASSTGGGGNQPQHF,TGTGCCAGCAGCACCGGAGGGGGTGGCAATCAGCCCCAGCATTTT
TRBV6-4,-,-,TRBJ2-3,CASSGQGGDTQYF,TGTGCCAGCAGTGGACAGGGAGGAGATACGCAGTATTTT
TRBV2,TRBD1,-,TRBJ1-5,CASRKGALSNQPQHF,TGTGCCAGCAGGAAGGGGGCGTTGAGCAATCAGCCCCAGCATTTT
TRBV6-1,-,-,TRBJ1-5,CASSGQWGRSQPQHF,TGTGCCAGCAGTGGCCAGTGGGGCCGGAGTCAGCCCCAGCATTTT
TRBV9,TRBD2,-,TRBJ2-3,CASSVEGLAGEPDTQYF,TGTGCCAGCAGCGTAGAAGGACTAGCGGGAGAACCAGATACGCAGTATTTT
TRBV28,TRBD2,-,TRBJ2-1,CASIAGGIYNEQFF,TGTGCCAGCATAGCGGGAGGGATATACAATGAGCAGTTCTTC